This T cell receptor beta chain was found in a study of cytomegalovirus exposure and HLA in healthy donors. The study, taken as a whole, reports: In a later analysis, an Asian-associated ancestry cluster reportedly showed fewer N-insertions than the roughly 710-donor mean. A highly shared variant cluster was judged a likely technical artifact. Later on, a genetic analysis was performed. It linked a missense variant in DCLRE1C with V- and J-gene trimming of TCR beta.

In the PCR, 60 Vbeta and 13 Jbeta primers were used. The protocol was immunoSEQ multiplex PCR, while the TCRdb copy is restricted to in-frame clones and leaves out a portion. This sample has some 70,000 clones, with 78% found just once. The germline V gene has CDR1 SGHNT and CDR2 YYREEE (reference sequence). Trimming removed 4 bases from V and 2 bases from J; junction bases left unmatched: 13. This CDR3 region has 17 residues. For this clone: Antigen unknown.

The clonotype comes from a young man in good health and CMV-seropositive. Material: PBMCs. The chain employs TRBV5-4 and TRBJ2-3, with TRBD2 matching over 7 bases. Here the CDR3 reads CASSVGGASGFTDTQYF. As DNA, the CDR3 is TGTGCCAGCAGCGTTGGTGGTGCTAGCGGATTCACAGATACGCAGTATTTT.